This T cell receptor (beta chain) was captured in a study of CD8+CD57+ T cells in acquired aplastic anemia. This CDR3 has 15 residues. The V gene end was trimmed by 1 base and the J gene end by 7 bases; junction bases not matched to a gene: 8. CDR1 and CDR2 from the germline V gene are LGHNA and YNFKEQ. CDR3 and TCR beta VDJ profiling relied on a genomic DNA template. TCRdb analysed the reads with MiXCR anew, one entry per CDR3 protein. The sample lists about 180,000 distinct CDR3 sequences, less than 60% occurring once. The authors sequenced patients whose flow cytometry had shown CD8+CD57+ cell expansion. Study-wide points: Any difference that existed in CD8+ Simpson's diversity between patients and controls was not significant.

As to this clonotype: Its antigen is unidentified.

The sequenced sample consisted of sorted CD4+, CD8+, or CD8+CD57+ T cells (not recorded which) from PBMCs. V usage is TRBV4-2 and J usage is TRBJ2-7, with 9 bases identical to TRBD1. The TCR was taken from a human donor with aplastic anemia. The CDR3 DNA is TGTGCCAGCAGCCAAGTCTCGGGACAGGGCTCAGAGCAGTACTTC. Protein product: CASSQVSGQGSEQYF.